This TCR beta chain was sequenced for a study of graft-versus-host responses after intestinal transplantation. This clone was observed a few times. Antigen: not known. Some clones are missing from TCRdb's copy, which holds only in-frame ones; the method was immunoSEQ multiplex PCR. The sample includes around 110,000 clones, about nine tenths of them seen just once. The sequencing used unstimulated CD4+ T cells sorted from spleen or lymph node cells, collected before intestinal transplant. This clonotype was obtained from a human donor who received an intestinal transplant.

The CDR3 nucleotides read TGTGCCGCGGGAAGACTCGACGAAGCTTTCTTT. This sequence encodes CAAGRLDEAFF. V usage is TRBV10-3 and J usage is TRBJ1-1; D is unresolved. The CDR3 length is 11 residues. With 11 bases removed from V and 8 bases from J, the gap between germline ends came to 15 bases. Germline CDR1 is ENHRY and CDR2 is SYGVKD.